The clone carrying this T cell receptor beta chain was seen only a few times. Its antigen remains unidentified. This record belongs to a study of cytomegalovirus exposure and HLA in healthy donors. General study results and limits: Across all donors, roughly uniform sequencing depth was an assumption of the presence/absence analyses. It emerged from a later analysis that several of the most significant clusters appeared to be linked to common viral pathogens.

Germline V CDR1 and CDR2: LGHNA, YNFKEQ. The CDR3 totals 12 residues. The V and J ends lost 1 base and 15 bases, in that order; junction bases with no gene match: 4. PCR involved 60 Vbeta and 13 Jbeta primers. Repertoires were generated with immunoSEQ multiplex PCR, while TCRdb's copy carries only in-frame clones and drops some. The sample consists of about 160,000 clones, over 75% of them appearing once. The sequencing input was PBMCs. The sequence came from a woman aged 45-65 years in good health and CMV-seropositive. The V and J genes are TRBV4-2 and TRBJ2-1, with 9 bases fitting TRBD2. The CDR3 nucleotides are TGTGCCAGCAGCCAAGTGGGGACTAGCCGGTTCTTC. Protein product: CASSQVGTSRFF.